A selection of T cell receptor beta chains follows, all from one sample in a study of T cells in Graves' hyperthyroidism and ophthalmopathy. One entry per CDR3 protein results from TCRdb running MiXCR on the multiplex PCR reads. The repertoire consists of around 300,000 distinct CDR3 sequences, with 20% to 25% occurring once and the leading ten covering approximately 30%. Material: blood. These receptors all come from a man aged 35 to 55 with Graves' hyperthyroidism that later progressed to Graves' ophthalmopathy. Each CDR3 is given without its conserved first and last residue. Clone size is shown for a subset of rows, as once, few, many or a class of expanded clone.

size,J,V,CDR3
many,TRBJ1-1,TRBV6-1,ASSEGRSNTEAF
many,TRBJ2-2,TRBV2,ASIRRTNTGELF
many,TRBJ1-2,TRBV12-3/TRBV12-4,ASTLEAGGYT
many,TRBJ2-7,TRBV5-1,ASSLGLAGDHHYEQY
many,TRBJ2-7,TRBV20-1,SARDVGRLAPHEQY
many,TRBJ2-2,TRBV12-3/TRBV12-4,ASSLVGRLQNTGELF
.,TRBJ1-2,TRBV6-2/TRBV6-3,ASSFLRQGIYGYT
many,TRBJ2-7,TRBV27,ASRRQSSYEQY
many,TRBJ2-5,TRBV19,ASTPSGGGETQY
many,TRBJ2-5,TRBV11-2,ASSLVRETQY
many,TRBJ2-3,TRBV6-1,ASSGLWTIGTDTQY
many,TRBJ1-3,TRBV15,ATSRGGQGNTIY
.,TRBJ2-6,TRBV6-5,ASSLGRANVLT
many,TRBJ2-7,TRBV20-1,SARGDASSYEQY
many,TRBJ2-2,TRBV15,ATSRGAGPNTGELF
many,TRBJ2-7,TRBV11-1,ASGTHPEREQY
.,TRBJ2-2,TRBV4-1,ASSQELRGVSGELF
many,TRBJ1-1,TRBV29-1,SVASPSNTEAF
medium-sized,TRBJ2-7,TRBV12-3/TRBV12-4,ASSLFPYEQY
many,TRBJ1-1,TRBV7-3,ASSLEGADPEAF
.,TRBJ1-1,TRBV6-1,ASSRDRGEAF
few,TRBJ2-1,TRBV29-1,SVEDREISYNEQF
many,TRBJ2-7,TRBV11-2,ASSPGTKPYEQY
many,TRBJ2-2,TRBV7-2,ASSSQGAGTGELF
many,TRBJ1-3,TRBV12-3/TRBV12-4,ASKRGESGNTIY
many,TRBJ1-1,TRBV3-1,ASSNEGGTEAF
.,TRBJ1-6,TRBV12-3/TRBV12-4,ASTDGGHSPLH
many,TRBJ2-5,TRBV15,ATSSYSQETQY
many,TRBJ1-1,TRBV2,ASSEEVGDTEAF
many,TRBJ2-2,TRBV2,ASTLGVGTGELF
many,TRBJ1-1,TRBV20-1,SAVQVPEAF
many,TRBJ2-7,TRBV6-2/TRBV6-3,ASSHYQIWSSGRGEQY
few,TRBJ1-5,TRBV12-3/TRBV12-4,ASSLRQGSNQPQH
many,TRBJ2-7,TRBV6-1,ASSPSPRGEQY
many,TRBJ2-7,TRBV20-1,SAPRTSGSTYEQY
many,TRBJ2-7,TRBV6-2/TRBV6-3,ASSYSAGTNSYEQY
many,TRBJ2-7,TRBV5-5,ASSLDQGTSYEQY
.,TRBJ2-5,TRBV12-3/TRBV12-4,ASSHRTSGGETQY
many,TRBJ1-1,TRBV3-1,ASSQIKDAEAF
.,TRBJ1-5,TRBV28,ASSFELGLDNQPQH
many,TRBJ2-5,TRBV12-3/TRBV12-4,ASSLIVGFQETQY